Given below is one T cell receptor beta chain in context. What it binds is unknown. Measured with immunoSEQ multiplex PCR; TCRdb has only the in-frame clones, and not every one. The table shows approximately 65,000 clones, with over 70% occurring only once. This sample is part of a study of vaccination effects on CD4 cells after COVID-19. Sequencing in the ViraFEST assay came after antigen-specific CD4+ T cells had been expanded with viral peptide pools, which were used to stimulate PBMC. Culturing for 9 to 10 days preceded CD4+ T cell isolation. Participants received two doses of either the BNT162b2 or mRNA-1273 vaccine. The source is a human donor who received a COVID-19 vaccine. Specimen: CD4+ T cells from PBMCs cultured with HCoV-229E spike peptides, collected after COVID-19 vaccination.

The CDR3 DNA sequence: TGCGCCAGCAGCCCGGGACAGATCCACCGCCCTATTGGCTACACCTTC. Translating it yields CASSPGQIHRPIGYTF. The chain couples TRBV5-1 to TRBJ1-2, with TRBD1 matching 7 bases. CDR3 size: 16 residues. J gave up 7 bases and V 4 bases, and 16 bases lay outside the gene matches. Looked up from germline, CDR1 is SGHRS and CDR2 is YFSETQ. The variable domain in full, with the rest retrieved from reference TRBV5-1 and TRBJ1-2, is KAGVTQTPRYLIKTRGQQVTLSCSPISGHRSVSWYQQTPGQGLQFLFEYFSETQRNKGNFPGRFSGRQFSNSRSEMNVSTLELGDSALYLCASSPGQIHRPIGYTFGSGTRLTVV.